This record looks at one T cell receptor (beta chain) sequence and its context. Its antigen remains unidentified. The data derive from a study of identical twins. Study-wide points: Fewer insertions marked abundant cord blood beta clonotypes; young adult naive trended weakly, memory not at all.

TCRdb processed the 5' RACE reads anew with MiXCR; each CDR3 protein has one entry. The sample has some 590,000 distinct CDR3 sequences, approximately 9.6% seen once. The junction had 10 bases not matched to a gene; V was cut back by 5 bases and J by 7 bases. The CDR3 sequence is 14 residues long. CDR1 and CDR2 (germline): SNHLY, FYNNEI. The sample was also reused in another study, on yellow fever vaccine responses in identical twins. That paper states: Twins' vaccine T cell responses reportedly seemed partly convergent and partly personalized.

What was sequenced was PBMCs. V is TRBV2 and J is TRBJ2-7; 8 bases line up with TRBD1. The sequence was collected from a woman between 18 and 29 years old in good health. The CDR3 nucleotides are TGTGCCAGCAGTACGGACAGGGTAACGGGGGAGCAGTACTTC. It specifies CASSTDRVTGEQYF.